A selection of T cell receptor beta chains follows, all from one sample in a study of cytomegalovirus exposure and HLA in healthy donors. Assay used: immunoSEQ multiplex PCR; TCRdb lists only in-frame clones, some missing. The sample carries under 200,000 clones, approximately 78% recorded once. Sequencing was done on a sample of PBMCs. These receptors all come from a woman between 18 and 29 years old in good health and CMV-seronegative. Both conserved end residues are part of each CDR3. The D gene is left open where the match is weak. Expanded clones get a size class; other rows say once, few or many, or leave the size out.

D,size,V,J,DNA,CDR3
TRBD2,-,TRBV29-1,TRBJ2-2,TGCAGCGTTGAGGGGACTAGCGAGAACGGGGAGCTGTTTTTT,CSVEGTSENGELFF
-,few,TRBV5-6,TRBJ2-3,TGTGCCAGCAGCTTGATAGGGACTGATGGGGTGGATACGCAGTATTTT,CASSLIGTDGVDTQYF
TRBD2,-,TRBV28,TRBJ2-1,TGTGCCAGCAGTTCAATTACTAGCGGCTCCTACAATGAGCAGTTCTTC,CASSSITSGSYNEQFF
TRBD1,-,TRBV7-9,TRBJ1-4,TGTGCCAGCAGCTTAACAGGGGACGAAAAACTGTTTTTT,CASSLTGDEKLFF
TRBD1,-,TRBV28,TRBJ1-5,TGTGCCAGCAGTTTATCAGGGGGCCCGCCCCAGCATTTT,CASSLSGGPPQHF
-,-,TRBV10-1,TRBJ2-1,TGCGCCAGCAGCCCGGCAGGCTCCTACAATGAGCAGTTCTTC,CASSPAGSYNEQFF
TRBD2,-,TRBV18,TRBJ2-1,TGTGCCAGCTCACCAGGGTTGAGCGGGAGGGCCGGGAATGAGCAGTTCTTC,CASSPGLSGRAGNEQFF
-,-,TRBV28,TRBJ2-7,TGTGCCAGCAGCCTGACAGAGTACGAGCAGTACTTC,CASSLTEYEQYF
TRBD2,-,TRBV9,TRBJ2-1,TGTGCCAGCAGCACTCCTGGGGCGGGAGGCTACAATGAGCAGTTCTTC,CASSTPGAGGYNEQFF
-,-,TRBV6-6,TRBJ2-2,TGTGCCAGCAGTTACTCCCCGAGACACTTTACCGGGGAGCTGTTTTTT,CASSYSPRHFTGELFF
-,-,TRBV7-8,TRBJ2-1,TGTGCCAGCAGCTTAATTACTCCCCCTAATGAGCAGTTCTTC,CASSLITPPNEQFF
TRBD1,-,TRBV30,TRBJ2-3,TGTGCCTGGAGTGTAGCAGGGGGCGTTGGAGATACGCAGTATTTT,CAWSVAGGVGDTQYF
-,-,TRBV6-1,TRBJ2-3,TGTGCCAGCAGTGACAGGTACACAGATACGCAGTATTTT,CASSDRYTDTQYF
TRBD2,-,TRBV6-6,TRBJ2-3,TGTGCCAGCAGTTACACAGCGGGGGGACGCACAGATACGCAGTATTTT,CASSYTAGGRTDTQYF
-,-,TRBV4-2,TRBJ2-2,TGTGCCAGCAGCCAAGGCGGGACTTCTCACACCGGGGAGCTGTTTTTT,CASSQGGTSHTGELFF
-,-,TRBV28,TRBJ1-1,TGTGCCAGCAGTTTCGGGGGGGACATGAACACTGAAGCTTTCTTT,CASSFGGDMNTEAFF
-,-,TRBV10-3,TRBJ2-2,TGTGCCATCAGTGTGGCTTGGAACACCGGGGAGCTGTTTTTT,CAISVAWNTGELFF
-,-,TRBV7-8,TRBJ2-1,TGTGCCAGCAGCAATCCAGTCACTGAGCAGTTCTTC,CASSNPVTEQFF
TRBD1,-,TRBV6-5,TRBJ2-7,TGTGCCAGCAGGAGACAGGGTCGGGGCTACGAGCAGTACTTC,CASRRQGRGYEQYF
-,few,TRBV2,TRBJ2-2,TGTGCCAGCAGTCAGGGGCTGCCCGGGGAGCTGTTTTTT,CASSQGLPGELFF
-,-,TRBV6-5,TRBJ2-3,TGTGCCAGCAGCCACGACAGGACAGATACGCAGTATTTT,CASSHDRTDTQYF
-,-,TRBV7-2,TRBJ1-2,TGTGCCAGCAGCTTAGATCAGGGGCTGGGTGGCTACACCTTC,CASSLDQGLGGYTF
-,-,TRBV23-1,TRBJ1-1,TGCGCCAGCAGGCGGGGGCTGAGCACTGAAGCTTTCTTT,CASRRGLSTEAFF
-,few,TRBV10-3,TRBJ1-5,TGTGCCATCAGTGCAGGGAGGGATGGGGAGCCCCAGCATTTT,CAISAGRDGEPQHF
TRBD1,-,TRBV2,TRBJ2-7,TGTGCCAGCAGTGAACCAGAGATCCGGGACAGTACCTACGAGCAGTACTTC,CASSEPEIRDSTYEQYF
-,once,TRBV6-5,TRBJ2-1,TGTGCCAGCAGTTACCCGGGACTCCCAAATGAGCAGTTCTTC,CASSYPGLPNEQFF
TRBD2,-,TRBV5-1,TRBJ2-5,TGCGCCAGCAGCTTGCTGGGCGGGAGGGGTGAGACCCAGTACTTC,CASSLLGGRGETQYF
-,-,TRBV29-1,TRBJ1-1,TGCAGCGCCGAAGGCCTGCTGCGGCCTGAAGCTTTCTTT,CSAEGLLRPEAFF
-,-,TRBV30,TRBJ2-1,TGTGCCTGGAGCCTGAATCGGGGGGCTGAGCAGTTCTTC,CAWSLNRGAEQFF
-,-,TRBV5-4,TRBJ1-2,TGTGCCAGCAGCCCGGGACACCCCAGCGACTATGGCTACACCTTC,CASSPGHPSDYGYTF
TRBD2,-,TRBV7-2,TRBJ2-3,TGTGCCAGCAGCTCTAGCGGGAGGGCCGCAGATACGCAGTATTTT,CASSSSGRAADTQYF
-,-,TRBV11-2,TRBJ1-3,TGTGCCAGCAGCTACCTAGTCGGGGGGGCGAGGGACACCATATATTTT,CASSYLVGGARDTIYF
TRBD2,-,TRBV9,TRBJ2-1,TGTGCCAGCAGCGTCTCCAGCGGGAGGTCCAATGAGCAGTTCTTC,CASSVSSGRSNEQFF
-,-,TRBV5-1,TRBJ2-2,TGCGCCAGCAGCCCTTTTTTAGCTCCGAACACCGGGGAGCTGTTTTTT,CASSPFLAPNTGELFF
TRBD1,few,TRBV5-1,TRBJ1-2,TGCGCCAGCACTACAGGGGGCACTGGTATTGGCTACACCTTC,CASTTGGTGIGYTF
TRBD2,-,TRBV9,TRBJ2-1,TGTGCCAGCAGCGTAGATCCGGGGGGGAATGAGCAGTTCTTC,CASSVDPGGNEQFF
-,-,TRBV10-2,TRBJ2-7,TGCGCCAGCAGTGAGTCGGGGGGGCTATCCTCCTACGAGCAGTACTTC,CASSESGGLSSYEQYF
-,-,TRBV27,TRBJ2-1,TGTGCCAGCAGTTCCCCCCTTCAGGGGCCCGAGCAGTTCTTC,CASSSPLQGPEQFF
TRBD1,-,TRBV7-8,TRBJ1-4,TGTGCCACCAGAGGGACAGTTAATGAAAAACTGTTTTTT,CATRGTVNEKLFF
-,-,TRBV4-3,TRBJ1-2,TGCGCCAGCAGCCAAGATCTGTGGGGGGGTAAAAACTATGGCTACACCTTC,CASSQDLWGGKNYGYTF
TRBD2,-,TRBV19,TRBJ2-7,TGTGCCAGTAGCGCACTAGCGGGGGAAACCTACGAGCAGTACTTC,CASSALAGETYEQYF
-,-,TRBV7-6,TRBJ1-1,TGTGCCAGCAGCTTAGCAGGGAGGGACACTGAAGCTTTCTTT,CASSLAGRDTEAFF
TRBD1,few,TRBV4-1,TRBJ1-2,TGCGCCAGCACCCCGAATACAGGGGGCAGGTATGGCTACACCTTC,CASTPNTGGRYGYTF